The source of this T cell receptor beta chain is a study of T cell responses to AZD1222 COVID-19 vaccine. Note on this clone: As yet, its antigen is unknown.

Study results and limitations: White British ancestry dominated among donors, who included more females, and clonal diversity was possibly underestimated.

The protocol was immunoSEQ multiplex PCR, while the TCRdb copy is restricted to in-frame clones and leaves out a portion. The data hold roughly 150,000 clones, with 90% observed a single time. Per germline, CDR1 SGHAT and CDR2 FQNNGV. V was pared by 1 base and J by 8 bases, with 11 bases between. This CDR3 is built from 13 residues. The clonotype originates from an adult in good health. Sequences were derived from peripheral blood, sampled on day 0 of AZD1222 vaccination. The rearrangement links TRBV11-2 to TRBJ1-2; the D gene is possibly TRBD1 (5 bases). The CDR3 sequence: CASSLGPGWGYTF. The CDR3 DNA is TGTGCCAGCAGCTTAGGCCCAGGGTGGGGCTACACCTTC.